This T cell receptor beta chain was captured by sequencing in a study of blood T cell repertoires in COVID-19. Turning to the study itself: There were acute and convalescent COVID-19 samples, and they came from the United States, Italy and Spain. In each case, the material was cDNA or gDNA derived from T cells, B-cell-depleted T cells, or PBMCs.

Germline CDR1 is SGDLS and CDR2 is YYNGEE. This CDR3 contains 15 residues. V was clipped by 0 bases and J by 5 bases, with 14 bases between them. As handled by the study authors: Nucleated cell counts were estimated from reference gene primer amplification. The assay was immunoSEQ multiplex PCR, and TCRdb's table has in-frame clones only and misses some. Clone size and the V and J calls come from that table; the DNA yielded D and trimming. The sample shows 85,000 to 130,000 clones, about 89% of them seen only once. V usage is TRBV9 and J usage is TRBJ2-5; D possibly corresponds to TRBD2 (6 bases). The TCR sequence derives from a man aged 55 to 70 with acute or convalescent COVID-19. The material sequenced was peripheral blood. In DNA form, the CDR3 reads TGTGCCAGCAGCGTAGGTCTAGCGAAAGGGGAGACCCAGTACTTC. The encoded protein is CASSVGLAKGETQYF.